This T cell receptor beta chain was documented in a study of shared clonotypes between healthy human individuals. This CDR3 spans 16 amino acids. The germline V gene has CDR1 KGHSH and CDR2 LQKENI. Trimming removed 4 bases from V and 1 base from J; junction bases left unmatched: 3. Findings of the study overall: Sharing across a few donors was seen in roughly 5% of naive CD4 clonotypes. Estimated clonotype richness was generally higher in naive than memory subsets.

Caucasian adults living in Nashville, Tennessee, provided all samples. Partitioning of CD4+ cells yielded a CD45RA+ naive subset and a CD45RA-negative memory subset. Produced via immunoSEQ multiplex PCR; TCRdb's table is partial and in-frame only. The sample comprises roughly 1.5 million clones, 95% to 99% of which are singletons, and 0.45% rests with the top ten. Notes on this clone: The antigen is not known.

This sequence originates from a man aged 25 to 40 in good health. J is TRBJ2-5 and V is TRBV18; TRBD2 matches at 13 bases. The material sequenced was naive CD4+ T cells sorted from blood. Subset defined: CD45RA+ positively selected. The CDR3 DNA follows: TGTGCCAGCTCACTACTAGCGGGAGGGCCCCAAGAGACCCAGTACTTC. Its protein is CASSLLAGGPQETQYF.